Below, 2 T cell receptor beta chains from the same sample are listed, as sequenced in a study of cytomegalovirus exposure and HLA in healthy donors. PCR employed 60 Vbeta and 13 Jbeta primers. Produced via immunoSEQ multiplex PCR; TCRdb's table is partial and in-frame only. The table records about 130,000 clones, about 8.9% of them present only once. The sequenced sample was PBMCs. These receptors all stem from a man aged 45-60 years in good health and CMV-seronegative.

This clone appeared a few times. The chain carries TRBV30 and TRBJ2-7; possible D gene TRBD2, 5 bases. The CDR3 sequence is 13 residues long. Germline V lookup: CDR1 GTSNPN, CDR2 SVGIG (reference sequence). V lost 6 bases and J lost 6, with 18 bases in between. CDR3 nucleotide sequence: TGTGCCTGCCCCGGACTGTCCTTGGGCGAGCAGTACTTC. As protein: CACPGLSLGEQYF.

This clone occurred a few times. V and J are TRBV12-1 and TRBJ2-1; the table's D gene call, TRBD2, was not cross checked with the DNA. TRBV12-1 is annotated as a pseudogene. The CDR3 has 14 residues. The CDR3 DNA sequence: TGTGCCAGCAGCTTTGGGAGGTCGGGGAATGAGCAGTTCTTC. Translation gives CASSFGRSGNEQFF.